This T cell receptor beta chain derives from a study of cytomegalovirus exposure and HLA in healthy donors. Overall study results and limits: Later analysis suggested most CMV-associated TCR beta chains were HLA-restricted.

This CDR3 has 15 residues. Trimming pared 4 bases from V and 11 bases from J, leaving 19 bases between. Germline lookup yields CDR1 SGHNT and CDR2 YYREEE (reference sequence). On this clone: What it binds is unknown.

The study ran its PCR with 60 Vbeta and 13 Jbeta primers. TCRdb's copy holds only in-frame clones and misses some; the assay was immunoSEQ multiplex PCR. The sample records some 150,000 clones, about 85% being singletons. This sequence joins TRBV5-4 and TRBJ1-6; D is uncertain. The receptor comes from a woman between 50 and 59 years old in good health and CMV-seropositive. The sequenced sample was PBMCs. CDR3 nucleotide sequence: TGTGCCAGCAGCCCGGGAGTTACCCCTGGGGCACCCCTCCACTTT. It encodes CASSPGVTPGAPLHF.